This paragraph covers one TCR beta chain sequence. Method: immunoSEQ multiplex PCR; TCRdb's copy keeps in-frame clones and lacks some. The sample holds some 180,000 clones; more than 85% are singletons and the top ten take roughly 2.5%. This sample is drawn from a study of blood T cell repertoires in COVID-19. Trimming cost V 7 bases and J 5 bases; bases outside gene matches: 9. The CDR3 has 15 amino acids. Germline lookup yields CDR1 MNHEY and CDR2 SVGAGI. Sequencing was done on a sample of peripheral blood. This TCR was sampled from a woman of 80 years or more with COVID-19, enrolled during active disease. The chain links TRBV6-5 to TRBJ2-3; TRBD1 matches 10 bases. The CDR3 sequence: CASTRSGTGVDTQYF. CDR3 DNA: TGTGCCAGCACCCGATCCGGGACAGGGGTAGATACGCAGTATTTT.